The 23 T cell receptor beta chains given below trace back to one sample, sequenced in a study of cytomegalovirus exposure and HLA in healthy donors. A multiplex PCR was run with 60 Vbeta primers and 13 Jbeta primers. Data came from immunoSEQ multiplex PCR; TCRdb stores just in-frame clones and leaves some out. This table holds more than 45,000 clones, approximately 70% found once. The sample consisted of PBMCs. These receptors all stem from a man aged 25-40 years in good health and CMV-seronegative.

The rearrangement links TRBV10-2 to TRBJ2-7; the match to TRBD2 covers 10 bases. The CDR3 spans 12 residues. Germline CDR1 is WSHSY and CDR2 is SAAADI. J was trimmed by 6 bases and V by 6 bases; bases with no gene match: 2. Written as DNA, the CDR3 is TGCGCCAGCAGGGGACTAGCGCCCGAGCAGTACTTC. It yields the protein CASRGLAPEQYF.

The rearrangement links TRBV5-1 to TRBJ2-2, with a possible D match to TRBD2 (5 bases). The CDR3 runs to 14 residues. Germline V gives CDR1 SGHRS, CDR2 YFSETQ. Trimming left V 5 bases short and J 4 bases short, with 12 bases between. The CDR3 DNA is TGCGCCAGCAGAAGAGGGAGTGGCACCGGGGAGCTGTTTTTT. Residues: CASRRGSGTGELFF.

V is TRBV25-1 and J is TRBJ1-5; D not certain. CDR3 length: 14 amino acids. The V end lost 2 bases, the J end lost 5 bases, and 10 bases lay between the germline ends. CDR1 and CDR2 (germline): MGHDK, SYGVNS. CDR3 in DNA: TGTGCCAGCAGTGAAGCGGGCAGCTATCAGCCCCAGCATTTT. Encoded protein: CASSEAGSYQPQHF.

The CDR3 is CASSGTSGPSYEQYF. CDR3 DNA: TGTGCCAGCAGTGGGACTAGCGGCCCCTCCTACGAGCAGTACTTC. V is TRBV6-1 and J is TRBJ2-7, with TRBD2 matching 10 bases. Trimming cost V 4 bases and J 0 bases; bases outside gene matches: 3. Germline-derived CDR1 and CDR2 are MNHNS and SASEGT. CDR3 length: 15 amino acids.

The chain combines TRBV30 with TRBJ1-5; TRBD1 aligns across 11 bases. CDR1 and CDR2 from the germline V gene are GTSNPN and SVGIG (reference sequence). After removal of 6 bases from V and 0 bases from J, the junction contained 4 bases not matched to a gene. This CDR3 has 15 residues. The CDR3 here is CACGQGALSNQPQHF. DNA for the CDR3: TGTGCCTGTGGACAGGGGGCCCTTAGCAATCAGCCCCAGCATTTT.

Remarks on this clone: Other DNA variants within this sample encode the same CDR3. The rearrangement joins TRBV6-5 to TRBJ1-1; perhaps TRBD1 as D (5 bases). The CDR3 is 14 residues long. CDR1 MNHEY and CDR2 SVGAGI come from the germline V gene. The ends were cut back, 6 bases at V and 4 bases at J, with 15 bases in the middle. The CDR3 bases are TGTGCCAGCAGACAGAGTCAGGGTAGCACTGAAGCTTTCTTT. The encoded protein is CASRQSQGSTEAFF.

The V call is TRBV7-2, the J call TRBJ1-5; 10 nucleotides line up with TRBD1. The ends lost 4 bases at V and 6 bases at J; junction bases unmatched: 9. The CDR3 runs 16 residues. Germline V gene data show CDR1 as SGHTA and CDR2 as FQGNSA. In nucleotides, the CDR3 is TGTGCCAGCAGCTCCCGGGACAGGGGATTTGGTCAGCCCCAGCATTTT. It yields the protein CASSSRDRGFGQPQHF.

The sample holds a few counts of this clone. V and J are TRBV5-5 and TRBJ1-4; perhaps TRBD1 as D (5 bases). The ends were cut back, 2 bases at V and 3 bases at J, with 14 bases in the middle. Germline V lookup: CDR1 SGHKS, CDR2 YYEKEE (reference sequence). CDR3 size: 16 residues. The DNA of the CDR3 is TGTGCCAGCAGCTTCAGGGTCAGGGCGGCTAATGAAAAACTGTTTTTT. This codes for CASSFRVRAANEKLFF. Full variable domain (remainder filled in from reference TRBV5-5 and TRBJ1-4): DAGVTQSPTHLIKTRGQQVTLRCSPISGHKSVSWYQQVLGQGPQFIFQYYEKEERGRGNFPDRFSARQFPNYSSELNVNALLLGDSALYLCASSFRVRAANEKLFFGSGTQLSVL.

The J gene is TRBJ1-2, the V gene TRBV27, with 8 bases identical to TRBD1. The J segment lost 7 bases and the V segment lost 6 bases, leaving 13 bases of the junction unmatched. This CDR3 has 15 residues. Germline V gene sequence: CDR1 MNHEY, CDR2 SMNVEV (reference sequence). The CDR3 DNA follows: TGTGCCAGCAGCGACTTCAGGGGGCGAGAGGCTGGCTACACCTTC. Amino acid sequence: CASSDFRGREAGYTF.

The genes are TRBV7-2 and TRBJ2-1, with D possibly TRBD1 on 6 matching bases. Per germline, CDR1 SGHTA and CDR2 FQGNSA. The CDR3 consists of 14 residues. Trimming took 5 bases from V and 2 from J, leaving 10 bases between them. CDR3 coding DNA: TGTGCCAGCAGCCTTACAGGGACCTACAATGAGCAGTTCTTC. Amino acids: CASSLTGTYNEQFF.

This clone has a handful of counts. V gene TRBV7-8 combines with J gene TRBJ2-7; D is possibly TRBD1 (6 bases). CDR1 and CDR2 from the germline V gene are SGHVS and FQNEAQ. This CDR3 has 13 amino acids. The V end lost 5 bases, the J end lost 4 bases, and 12 bases lay between the germline ends. In DNA form, the CDR3 reads TGTGCCAGCAGCCGGGACACTTTATACGAGCAGTACTTC. It specifies CASSRDTLYEQYF.

The rearrangement uses TRBV5-1 and TRBJ1-3; D is uncertain. Germline V gene lookup returns CDR1 SGHRS and CDR2 YFSETQ. This CDR3 has 12 residues. The V and J ends lost 4 bases and 7 bases respectively, with 9 bases between them. CDR3 sequence (DNA): TGCGCCAGCAGCCCCCCGGGGAACACCATATATTTT. Amino acid sequence: CASSPPGNTIYF.

The V gene is TRBV30, the J gene TRBJ1-5; no firm D call. From germline, CDR1 is GTSNPN and CDR2 SVGIG (reference sequence). The ends were cut back, 0 bases at V and 1 base at J, with 13 bases in the middle. This CDR3 spans 16 amino acids. CDR3 amino acids: CAWSVRLGFSNQPQHF. The CDR3 DNA reads TGTGCCTGGAGTGTACGTCTAGGTTTCAGCAATCAGCCCCAGCATTTT.

The chain carries TRBV30 and TRBJ2-5, with TRBD2 identical over 11 bases. V gave up 7 bases and J gave up 2 bases; unmatched junction bases: 3. The CDR3 spans 13 residues. In germline, CDR1 is GTSNPN, CDR2 SVGIG (reference sequence). DNA for the CDR3: TGTGCCTCGACTAGCGGGGCACAAGAGACCCAGTACTTC. Translation gives CASTSGAQETQYF.

The chain combines TRBV18 with TRBJ2-7; 7 positions match TRBD1. The V gene's germline CDR1 is KGHSH and CDR2 LQKENI. Trimming took 4 bases from V and 2 from J; bases not matched to a gene: 8. The CDR3 extends over 15 amino acids. The CDR3 DNA follows: TGTGCCAGCTCACACCCGGGACAGTCTCCCTACGAGCAGTACTTC. Amino acid sequence: CASSHPGQSPYEQYF.

The gene calls are TRBV14 and TRBJ2-7, with a tentative D call TRBD2 (5 bases). Looked up from germline, CDR1 is SGHDN and CDR2 is FVKESK. V lost 1 base, J lost 5 bases, and 12 bases lay in between. This CDR3 comprises 14 residues. The CDR3 reads CASSQARVLNEQYF. Here the CDR3 DNA reads TGTGCCAGCAGCCAAGCGAGGGTACTCAACGAGCAGTACTTC.

This clone was seen a few times. The same CDR3 is also encoded by other DNA sequences in this sample. J is TRBJ2-5 and V is TRBV5-1, with D possibly being TRBD2 (6 bases). Germline CDR1 is SGHRS and CDR2 is YFSETQ. Trimming removed 4 bases from V and 5 bases from J, with 12 bases in between. CDR3 length: 13 residues. Written as DNA, the CDR3 is TGCGCCAGCAGCCCCGGAGGAGGGGAGACCCAGTACTTC. Residues: CASSPGGGETQYF.

This chain uses TRBV25-1 with TRBJ2-4; D unresolved. The CDR3 covers 14 residues. CDR1 and CDR2 from the germline V gene are MGHDK and SYGVNS. Trimming removed 7 bases from V and 0 bases from J, with 10 bases in between. The CDR3 loop is CASNILLAKNIQYF. The DNA of the CDR3 is TGTGCCAGCAATATCCTATTAGCCAAAAACATTCAGTACTTC.

The chain couples TRBV6-6 to TRBJ1-5, with 9 bases that match TRBD1. Trimming took 1 base from V and 3 from J; bases not matched to a gene: 4. CDR3 length equals 16 residues. Germline loops: CDR1 MNHNY, CDR2 SVGAGI (reference sequence). In DNA form, the CDR3 reads TGTGCCAGCAGTTACTTCGGGACAGGGAACAATCAGCCCCAGCATTTT. This encodes CASSYFGTGNNQPQHF.

This chain uses TRBV7-9 with TRBJ2-7; D uncertain. The CDR3 loop spans 14 amino acids. V lost 5 bases to trimming and J lost 6 bases, with 17 bases between them. In germline, CDR1 is SEHNR, CDR2 FQNEAQ (reference sequence). This CDR3 is CASSHNTRLVEQYF. In DNA, the CDR3 is TGTGCCAGCAGCCACAATACGAGGCTAGTCGAGCAGTACTTC.

CDR3 sequence (DNA): TGTGCCAGCAGCCTCCAGGACAATCAGCCCCAGCATTTT. Its translation: CASSLQDNQPQHF. The chain links TRBV7-9 to TRBJ1-5, with no clear D. From germline, CDR1 is SEHNR and CDR2 FQNEAQ (reference sequence). V was pared by 5 bases and J by 3 bases, with 8 bases between. CDR3 length equals 13 residues.

This clone appeared once. J is TRBJ2-1 and V is TRBV7-9, with a possible D match to TRBD2 (6 bases). The CDR3 runs to 13 residues. V lost 4 bases to trimming and J lost 5 bases, with 9 bases between them. Germline CDR1 is SEHNR and CDR2 is FQNEAQ (reference sequence). The CDR3 nucleotides are TGTGCCAGCAGCTCCCGGGGGAACAATGAGCAGTTCTTC. Protein: CASSSRGNNEQFF.

Comment on this clone: The conserved phenylalanine or tryptophan is not found at the CDR3 terminus, so this likely reflects a read error. The chain links TRBV7-8 to TRBJ2-6; D uncertain. Trimming cost V 3 bases and J 0 bases, with 9 bases left between them. The CDR3 has 16 residues. Germline V CDR1 and CDR2: SGHVS, FQNEAQ. The CDR3 reads CASSLNGGSGANVLTV. CDR3 nucleotides: TGTGCCAGCAGCTTGAATGGTGGCTCTGGGGCCAACGTCCTGACTGTC.